This TCR beta chain came from a study of cytomegalovirus exposure and HLA in healthy donors. The PCR contained 60 Vbeta and 13 Jbeta primers. Some clones are missing from TCRdb's copy, which holds only in-frame ones; the method was immunoSEQ multiplex PCR. The table records fewer than 150,000 clones, around 73% of them present only once. Germline V gene data show CDR1 as MGHRA and CDR2 as YSYEKL. CDR3 length: 13 residues. V shed 1 base, J shed 8 bases, and the junction held 4 bases outside the gene matches. This receptor was obtained from a human donor in good health. The specimen sequenced was PBMCs. The J gene is TRBJ1-1, the V gene TRBV4-1; 7 bases agree with TRBD1. CDR3 protein: CASSQGPGQEAFF. In DNA form, the CDR3 reads TGCGCCAGCAGCCAAGGGCCGGGACAGGAAGCTTTCTTT.